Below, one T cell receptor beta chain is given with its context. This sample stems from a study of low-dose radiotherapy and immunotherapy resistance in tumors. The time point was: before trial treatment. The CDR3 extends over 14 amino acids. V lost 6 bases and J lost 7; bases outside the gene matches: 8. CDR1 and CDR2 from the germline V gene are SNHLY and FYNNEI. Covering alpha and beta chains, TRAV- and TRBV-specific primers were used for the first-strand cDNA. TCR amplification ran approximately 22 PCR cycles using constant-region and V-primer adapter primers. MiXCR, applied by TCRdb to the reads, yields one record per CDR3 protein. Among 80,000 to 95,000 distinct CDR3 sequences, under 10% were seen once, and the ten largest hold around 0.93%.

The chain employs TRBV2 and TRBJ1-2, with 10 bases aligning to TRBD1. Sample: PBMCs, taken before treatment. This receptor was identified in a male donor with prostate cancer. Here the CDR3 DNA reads TGTGCCAGCAGAACGGGACAGGGGATCTCTGGCTACACCTTC. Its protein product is CASRTGQGISGYTF.